One sample yielded the 13 T cell receptor beta chains listed below, sequenced in a study of CD8 T cells in ankylosing spondylitis. The study, taken as a whole, reports: It appeared that ankylosing spondylitis blood was characterized by a TCR beta motif of roughly 8 highly homologous variants.

TCRdb ran MiXCR on the 5' RACE reads and lists one entry per CDR3 protein. The sample holds about 220,000 distinct CDR3 sequences, around 7.9% seen once. For these receptors, no antigen is known. Material for sequencing was blood, either unsorted or a sorted T cell fraction (not recorded which). These receptors came from a male donor with ankylosing spondylitis.

This clonotype was counted at least ten times. CDR3 nucleotides: TGTGCCATCAGTGCAGGTACAGGGGTCGACCCTAACTATGGCTACACCTTC. Translation gives CAISAGTGVDPNYGYTF. The chain carries TRBV10-3 and TRBJ1-2, with 7 bases that match TRBD1. V was clipped by 4 bases and J by 0 bases; unmatched bases: 11. The CDR3 contains 17 residues. Germline CDR1 is ENHRY and CDR2 is SYGVKD.

This rearrangement joins TRBV18 to TRBJ2-1; 7 bases map to TRBD2. The V segment lost 3 bases and the J segment 5 bases; nucleotides outside the gene matches: 7. The CDR3 is made up of 15 amino acids. From germline, CDR1 is KGHSH and CDR2 LQKENI. The CDR3 loop reads CASSPTGTKDNEQFF. CDR3 nucleotide sequence: TGTGCCAGCTCACCGACCGGGACTAAAGACAATGAGCAGTTCTTC.

The V and J genes are TRBV7-9 and TRBJ1-2, with D possibly being TRBD1 (5 bases). The CDR3 consists of 14 residues. V lost 4 bases and J lost 0, with 9 bases in between. Germline CDR1 is SEHNR and CDR2 is FQNEAQ (reference sequence). CDR3 coding DNA: TGTGCCAGCAGCTCCTCGACAGCTAACTATGGCTACACCTTC. Protein: CASSSSTANYGYTF.

This clonotype has a count of ten or more. The chain carries TRBV27 and TRBJ2-1; D perhaps matches TRBD2 (5 bases). The ends were cut back, 3 bases at V and 0 bases at J, with 9 bases in the middle. Germline CDR1 MNHEY, CDR2 SMNVEV (reference sequence). The CDR3 extends over 15 amino acids. CDR3 protein: CASSFGLDSYNEQFF. The DNA for the CDR3 is TGTGCCAGCAGTTTCGGACTGGACTCCTACAATGAGCAGTTCTTC.

The sample holds many counts of this clonotype. The V gene is TRBV7-9, the J gene TRBJ1-2, with D perhaps TRBD1 (5 bases). V was trimmed by 0 bases and J by 5 bases, leaving 13 bases between them. The V gene's germline CDR1 is SEHNR and CDR2 FQNEAQ (reference sequence). This CDR3 has 15 amino acids. CDR3 bases: TGTGCCAGCAGCTTAGCCCTAGGGGCTCAGTATGGCTACACCTTC. Translating it yields CASSLALGAQYGYTF.

This clonotype was found many times. The J gene is TRBJ2-1, the V gene TRBV12-3 or TRBV12-4; 9 bases are shared with TRBD2. This CDR3 has 17 amino acids. V gave up 5 bases and J gave up 5 bases; unmatched junction bases: 13. The CDR3 DNA reads TGTGCCAGCAGTCCTCCTATAGCGGGAGAAAACGACAATGAGCAGTTCTTC. The encoded protein is CASSPPIAGENDNEQFF.

This clonotype was detected many times. The chain employs TRBV3-1 and TRBJ2-7, with TRBD2 matching over 7 bases. The CDR3 is made up of 14 amino acids. V gave up 4 bases and J gave up 7 bases; unmatched junction bases: 10. Germline V lookup: CDR1 LGHDT, CDR2 YNNKEL (reference sequence). CDR3 sequence reads: CASSPERGSREQYF. Written as DNA, the CDR3 is TGTGCCAGCAGCCCTGAGCGGGGAAGTCGAGAGCAGTACTTC.

This clonotype was seen a few times. This chain links TRBV4-2 with TRBJ1-1, with D uncertain. The length of the CDR3 is 13 residues. Germline CDR1 is LGHNA and CDR2 is YNFKEQ. V lost 4 bases and J 1 base, leaving 7 bases between the germline ends. DNA of the CDR3: TGTGCCAGCAGCCGAGGATGGAACACTGAAGCTTTCTTT. Translation gives CASSRGWNTEAFF.

This clonotype was picked up a small number of times. The V and J genes are TRBV7-9 and TRBJ2-6; D not resolved. The CDR3 has 15 residues. The germline V gene has CDR1 SEHNR and CDR2 FQNEAQ (reference sequence). V dropped 3 bases and J dropped 4 bases, with 10 bases sitting between them. CDR3 DNA: TGTGCCAGCAGCTTCACGGCACAGGGGGCCAACGTCCTGACTTTC. The encoded protein is CASSFTAQGANVLTF.

V gene TRBV5-6 combines with J gene TRBJ1-2, with a possible D match to TRBD1 (5 bases). The CDR3 is 12 amino acids. Looked up from germline, CDR1 is SGHDT and CDR2 is YYEEEE. V was trimmed by 4 bases and J by 7 bases, leaving 11 bases between them. The CDR3 reads CASSIGTFGYTF. The CDR3 nucleotides read TGTGCCAGCAGCATTGGGACTTTTGGCTACACCTTC.

This clonotype was detected many times. The rearrangement joins TRBV28 to TRBJ2-7, with 10 positions matching TRBD2. Losses at the gene ends were 7 bases for V and 0 bases for J; bases not matched to a gene: 6. Germline V CDR1 and CDR2: MDHEN, SYDVKM. The CDR3 spans 15 residues. CDR3 residues: CASNNRTSGSYEQYF. DNA for the CDR3: TGTGCCAGCAACAATAGGACTAGCGGCTCCTACGAGCAGTACTTC. Full variable domain (missing parts from reference TRBV28 and TRBJ2-7): DVKVTQSSRYLVKRTGEKVFLECVQDMDHENMFWYRQDPGLGLRLIYFSYDVKMKEKGDIPEGYSVSREKKERFSLILESASTNQTSMYLCASNNRTSGSYEQYFGPGTRLTVT.

This clonotype has ten or more counts. The genes are TRBV7-6 and TRBJ2-3; no firm D call. CDR1 is SGHVS, CDR2 FNYEAQ, per germline. Trimming cost V 1 base and J 1 base, with 9 bases left between them. The CDR3 sequence is 15 residues long. In DNA form, the CDR3 reads TGTGCCAGCAGCTTAGTCTCGCTACGCACAGATACGCAGTATTTT. Amino acids: CASSLVSLRTDTQYF.

The rearrangement links TRBV30 to TRBJ1-3, with a possible D match to TRBD1 (5 bases). Germline CDR1 reads GTSNPN; CDR2 reads SVGIG (reference sequence). The CDR3 sequence is 13 residues long. V was shortened by 6 bases and J by 9 bases, with 18 bases between the two germline ends. CDR3 sequence (DNA): TGTGCCTGCCTCGGAGGGGACGCGGGCACCATATATTTT. This sequence encodes CACLGGDAGTIYF.